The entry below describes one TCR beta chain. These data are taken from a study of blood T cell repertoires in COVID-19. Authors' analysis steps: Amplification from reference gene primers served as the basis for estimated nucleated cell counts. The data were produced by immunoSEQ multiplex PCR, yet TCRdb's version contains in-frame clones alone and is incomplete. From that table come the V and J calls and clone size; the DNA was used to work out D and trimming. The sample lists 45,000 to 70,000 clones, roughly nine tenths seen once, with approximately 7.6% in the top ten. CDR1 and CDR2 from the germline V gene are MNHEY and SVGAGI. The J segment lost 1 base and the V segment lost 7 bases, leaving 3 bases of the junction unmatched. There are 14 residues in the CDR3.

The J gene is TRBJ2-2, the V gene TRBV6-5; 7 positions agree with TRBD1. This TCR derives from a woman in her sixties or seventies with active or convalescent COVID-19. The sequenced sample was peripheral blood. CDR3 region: CASTQGVNTGELFF. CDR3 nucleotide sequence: TGTGCCAGCACTCAGGGGGTGAACACCGGGGAGCTGTTTTTT.